These 2 T cell receptor beta chains share one sample of origin, sequenced in a study of blood T cell repertoires in COVID-19. Sequenced by immunoSEQ multiplex PCR; TCRdb stores in-frame clones only, minus some. The repertoire holds 250,000 to 300,000 clones, with over 75% as singletons. The sample consisted of PBMCs or T cells enriched from blood (not recorded which). The receptors stem from a man between 18 and 35 years old who had recovered from COVID-19.

V usage is TRBV12-3 or TRBV12-4 and J usage is TRBJ2-2; D is unclear. Trimming shortened V by 8 bases and J by 6 bases, and 10 bases separated the two germline ends. This CDR3 has 12 residues. CDR3 protein: CASRSPPGELFF. In DNA form, the CDR3 reads TGTGCCAGCCGGAGCCCCCCCGGGGAGCTGTTTTTT.

This clone turned up a few times. J is TRBJ1-1 and V is TRBV7-9; TRBD1 matches at 8 bases. Germline loops: CDR1 SEHNR, CDR2 FQNEAQ (reference sequence). The CDR3 covers 15 residues. J was trimmed by 1 base and V by 4 bases; bases with no gene match: 5. This CDR3 is CASSSWTGQNTEAFF. The DNA for the CDR3 is TGTGCCAGCAGCTCGTGGACAGGGCAGAACACTGAAGCTTTCTTT.